One and the same sample provided the 23 T cell receptor beta chains below, sequenced in a study of OX40 agonist ivuxolimab in advanced cancers. TCRdb's table, derived via immunoSEQ multiplex PCR, lists solely in-frame clones and lacks some. The sample holds over 60,000 clones, 75% to 90% seen once. This material consisted of CD4+ or CD8+ T cells sorted from blood, taken in a trial of the OX40 agonist ivuxolimab. Receptors originate from an adult with an advanced solid tumor such as melanoma, head and neck, liver or kidney cancer.

The chain employs TRBV7-2 and TRBJ2-2; D possibly corresponds to TRBD2 (6 bases). Germline V CDR1 and CDR2: SGHTA, FQGNSA. Trimming stripped 8 bases from V and 2 bases from J, with 12 bases between. The CDR3 is 14 residues long. In nucleotides, the CDR3 is TGTGCCAGCGGCCGGCGGGGAAACACCGGGGAGCTGTTTTTT. Protein sequence: CASGRRGNTGELFF. Based on the CDR3 plus reference TRBV7-2 and TRBJ2-2, the full variable domain is GAGVSQSPSNKVTEKGKDVELRCDPISGHTALYWYRQSLGQGLEFLIYFQGNSAPDKSGLPSDRFSAERTGGSVSTLTIQRTQQEDSAVYLCASGRRGNTGELFFGEGSRLTVL.

The gene calls are TRBV28 and TRBJ2-7, with TRBD1 as a possible D gene (6 bases). The CDR3 runs to 14 residues. V was trimmed by 3 bases and J by 4 bases, leaving 13 bases between them. Germline V gene lookup returns CDR1 MDHEN and CDR2 SYDVKM. CDR3 bases: TGTGCCAGCAGTTTTCCGAGGACAGATTACGAGCAGTACTTC. Protein: CASSFPRTDYEQYF.

This chain connects TRBV14 to TRBJ2-2; D is undetermined. V gave up 1 base and J gave up 9 bases, with 6 bases separating them. CDR1 and CDR2 from the germline V gene are SGHDN and FVKESK. CDR3 length: 12 residues. CDR3 amino acids: CASSQGWRELFF. CDR3 DNA: TGTGCCAGCAGCCAAGGTTGGCGGGAGCTGTTTTTT.

The CDR3 spells CAWRAGAGETQYF. DNA for the CDR3: TGTGCCTGGAGAGCCGGGGCCGGGGAGACCCAGTACTTC. This chain links TRBV30 with TRBJ2-5, with D perhaps matching TRBD1 or TRBD2 (5 bases each). The V end was cut by 3 bases, the J end by 5 bases, with 13 bases between. The CDR3 contains 13 residues. Germline V gene data show CDR1 as GTSNPN and CDR2 as SVGIG (reference sequence).

The chain is built from TRBV5-1 and TRBJ2-7; 16 bases align to TRBD2. The CDR3 has 18 residues. Germline CDR1 SGHRS, CDR2 YFSETQ. With V trimmed by 0 bases and J by 1 base, 4 bases remained unmatched. The CDR3 sequence is CASSLGGLAGGFSYEQYF. Written as DNA, the CDR3 is TGCGCCAGCAGCTTGGGGGGACTAGCGGGAGGGTTTTCCTACGAGCAGTACTTC.

J is TRBJ2-7 and V is TRBV10-3, with D unclear. V was cut by 8 bases and J by 2 bases, with 16 bases left in between. Germline lookup yields CDR1 ENHRY and CDR2 SYGVKD. This CDR3 spans 14 amino acids. The DNA for the CDR3 is TGTGCCATCTCCGGGCAGGCCGCGACCTACGAGCAGTACTTC. Amino acids: CAISGQAATYEQYF.

The count of this clone is one. This sequence joins TRBV5-1 and TRBJ1-1; a weak D match, TRBD1 (6 bases). V was pared by 4 bases and J by 5 bases, with 15 bases between. The CDR3 consists of 14 residues. Germline assignment: CDR1 SGHRS and CDR2 YFSETQ. CDR3 region: CASSTAGVRTEAFF. In DNA, the CDR3 is TGCGCCAGCAGCACAGCAGGGGTCCGAACTGAAGCTTTCTTT.

V and J are TRBV4-2 and TRBJ1-1; maybe TRBD1 (5 bases). The germline V gene encodes CDR1 LGHNA and CDR2 YNFKEQ. This CDR3 has 15 amino acids. V was pared by 0 bases and J by 0 bases, with 8 bases between. The CDR3 sequence: CASSQDRQLNTEAFF. CDR3 nucleotides: TGTGCCAGCAGCCAAGATCGACAGTTGAACACTGAAGCTTTCTTT.

The chain has TRBV11-3 and TRBJ1-4; a weak D match, TRBD1 (5 bases). This CDR3 spans 15 amino acids. Germline V gene sequence: CDR1 SGHNT, CDR2 YENEEA. Trimming took off 5 bases at V and 0 bases at J, with 10 bases between the two ends. This CDR3 reads CASSLGGTTNEKLFF. Written as DNA, the CDR3 is TGTGCCAGCAGCCTGGGGGGTACAACTAATGAAAAACTGTTTTTT.

The V gene is TRBV11-2, the J gene TRBJ2-7; TRBD1 might be the D (6 bases). Germline CDR1 SGHAT, CDR2 FQNNGV. V gave up 5 bases and J gave up 4 bases, with 12 bases separating them. The length of the CDR3 is 13 residues. CDR3 nucleotides: TGTGCCAGCAGCCCCTGGACAGATTACGAGCAGTACTTC. This sequence encodes CASSPWTDYEQYF.

The chain uses TRBV19 and TRBJ2-2, with D maybe TRBD2 (5 bases). Looked up from germline, CDR1 is LNHDA and CDR2 is SQIVND (reference sequence). V was trimmed by 1 base and J by 5 bases, leaving 8 bases between them. This CDR3 contains 14 residues. The CDR3, as DNA: TGTGCCAGTAGTATAGGTCGAGGGACCGGGGAGCTGTTTTTT. Translated, it gives CASSIGRGTGELFF.

J is TRBJ2-7 and V is TRBV10-3, with TRBD2 as a possible D gene (6 bases). The V and J ends lost 3 bases and 3 bases respectively, with 12 bases between them. In germline, CDR1 is ENHRY, CDR2 SYGVKD. The CDR3 covers 14 residues. The chain's CDR3 is CAISEWRDHYEQYF. CDR3 coding DNA: TGTGCCATCAGTGAATGGCGGGACCACTACGAGCAGTACTTC.

V gene TRBV19 combines with J gene TRBJ1-5; D not resolved. Germline CDR1 and CDR2: LNHDA and SQIVND (reference sequence). V gave up 3 bases and J gave up 12 bases, with 12 bases separating them. The CDR3 is 12 amino acids. CDR3 residues: CASSIRRSHQHF. The CDR3 coding sequence is TGTGCCAGTAGTATCCGCCGCAGCCACCAGCATTTT.

The chain carries TRBV7-9 and TRBJ2-7; TRBD1 agrees at 9 bases. CDR1 is SEHNR and CDR2 is FQNEAQ in the germline V gene (reference sequence). The CDR3 extends over 17 amino acids. V was pared by 1 base and J by 2 bases, with 9 bases of the junction left unmatched. CDR3 amino acids: CASSLGTGDPLAYEQYF. The CDR3 bases are TGTGCCAGCAGCTTAGGGACAGGGGACCCATTGGCCTACGAGCAGTACTTC.

This chain uses TRBV6-5 with TRBJ1-1; maybe TRBD1 (6 bases). This CDR3 comprises 15 residues. Germline CDR1 is MNHEY and CDR2 is SVGAGI. The ends were cut back, 2 bases at V and 6 bases at J, with 16 bases in the middle. CDR3: CASSYVVTGRPEAFF. Here the CDR3 DNA reads TGTGCCAGCAGTTACGTCGTCACAGGGAGGCCTGAAGCTTTCTTT.

The gene calls are TRBV6-5 and TRBJ2-1, with TRBD1 matching over 10 bases. This CDR3 has 16 residues. Germline trimming cut 4 bases from V and 6 bases from J; bases unmatched to any gene: 9. Germline V gene lookup returns CDR1 MNHEY and CDR2 SVGAGI. The CDR3 spells CASSFQPGQGTNEQFF. The CDR3 DNA follows: TGTGCCAGCAGTTTTCAACCGGGACAGGGGACCAATGAGCAGTTCTTC.

This chain joins TRBV2 and TRBJ1-1; D gene unclear. The CDR3 loop spans 15 amino acids. Germline V gene lookup returns CDR1 SNHLY and CDR2 FYNNEI. V was shortened by 6 bases and J by 1 base, with 15 bases between the two germline ends. The CDR3 here is CASRIGLPSNTEAFF. CDR3 nucleotides: TGTGCCAGCAGAATAGGGCTTCCCTCGAACACTGAAGCTTTCTTT.

This chain joins TRBV19 and TRBJ2-5; D might be TRBD1 or TRBD2, each matching 5 bases. V was pared by 1 base and J by 5 bases, with 14 bases between. Germline CDR1 and CDR2: LNHDA and SQIVND (reference sequence). The CDR3 totals 15 residues. CDR3 in amino acids: CASSIGGWQAETQYF. The CDR3, as DNA: TGTGCCAGTAGTATAGGGGGGTGGCAGGCGGAGACCCAGTACTTC.

In its sample, this clone was seen a few times. The chain joins TRBV7-9 to TRBJ2-1; unclear D gene. V shed 1 base and J shed 7 bases, with 14 bases lying between them. Germline-derived CDR1 and CDR2 are SEHNR and FQNEAQ (reference sequence). CDR3 length equals 15 residues. The CDR3 sequence is CASSLGGSDLNEQFF. In DNA, the CDR3 is TGTGCCAGCAGCTTAGGAGGAAGCGATTTAAATGAGCAGTTCTTC.

The chain employs TRBV6-5 and TRBJ2-7, with D possibly being TRBD2 (6 bases). The V end lost 2 bases, the J end lost 4 bases, and 6 bases lay between the germline ends. From germline, CDR1 is MNHEY and CDR2 SVGAGI. The CDR3 spans 12 residues. CDR3 protein: CASSYGLYEQYF. The CDR3 DNA is TGTGCCAGCAGTTACGGACTATACGAGCAGTACTTC.

The V gene is TRBV19, the J gene TRBJ1-5; unclear D gene. V was shortened by 4 bases and J by 7 bases, with 14 bases between the two germline ends. This CDR3 spans 14 amino acids. Germline-derived CDR1 and CDR2 are LNHDA and SQIVND (reference sequence). DNA of the CDR3: TGTGCCAGTAGTAGCGCCTTGTTGCGGCAGCCCCAGCATTTT. Residues: CASSSALLRQPQHF.

Written as DNA, the CDR3 is TGTGCCAGCAGCGCGACAGAAAAGTCCTACAATGAGCAGTTCTTC. Its protein product is CASSATEKSYNEQFF. This chain uses TRBV9 with TRBJ2-1, with a possible D match to TRBD1 (5 bases). CDR1 and CDR2 from the germline V gene are SGDLS and YYNGEE. V dropped 3 bases and J dropped 1 base, with 11 bases sitting between them. The CDR3 loop spans 15 amino acids.

This chain links TRBV6-1 with TRBJ2-6, with 8 bases fitting TRBD1. The CDR3 runs 15 residues. Germline CDR1 reads MNHNS; CDR2 reads SASEGT. V was pared by 11 bases and J by 0 bases, with 6 bases of the junction left unmatched. The CDR3 nucleotides read TGTGCCGGGGCCCAGGGGGCCTCTGGGGCCAACGTCCTGACTTTC. Its protein product is CAGAQGASGANVLTF.